This T cell receptor beta chain was observed in a study of cytotoxic CD8 clonotypes in ibrutinib-treated CLL. Study in general: Partial response occurred in some 25 patients and complete response in 2; at median approximately 71 months, roughly 15 remained remitted and around twelve progressed. Points from the study as a whole: Once treatment began, public clonotypes, which were uncommon, contracted or stayed stable. In sustained-remission versus progressing patients, sampling times differed.

About 2.2 micrograms of genomic DNA (from cryopreserved PBMCs) were used for TCR beta libraries. The CDR3 runs 16 residues. The J segment lost 4 bases and the V segment lost 3 bases, leaving 8 bases of the junction unmatched. In germline, CDR1 is SGHRS, CDR2 YFSETQ. The method was immunoSEQ multiplex PCR; TCRdb's version includes in-frame clones alone and lacks a portion of them. The sample carries approximately 340,000 clones, roughly 71% recorded once. To note about this clone: Its antigen is as yet unknown.

The chain carries TRBV5-1 and TRBJ2-3; 10 bases align to TRBD1. This sample comprised PBMCs, obtained after 36 months of ibrutinib treatment. The TCR originated in a human donor with chronic lymphocytic leukemia. CDR3 amino acids: CASSSIDRGLSDTQYF. CDR3 coding DNA: TGCGCCAGCAGCTCGATAGACAGGGGGCTTTCAGATACGCAGTATTTT.